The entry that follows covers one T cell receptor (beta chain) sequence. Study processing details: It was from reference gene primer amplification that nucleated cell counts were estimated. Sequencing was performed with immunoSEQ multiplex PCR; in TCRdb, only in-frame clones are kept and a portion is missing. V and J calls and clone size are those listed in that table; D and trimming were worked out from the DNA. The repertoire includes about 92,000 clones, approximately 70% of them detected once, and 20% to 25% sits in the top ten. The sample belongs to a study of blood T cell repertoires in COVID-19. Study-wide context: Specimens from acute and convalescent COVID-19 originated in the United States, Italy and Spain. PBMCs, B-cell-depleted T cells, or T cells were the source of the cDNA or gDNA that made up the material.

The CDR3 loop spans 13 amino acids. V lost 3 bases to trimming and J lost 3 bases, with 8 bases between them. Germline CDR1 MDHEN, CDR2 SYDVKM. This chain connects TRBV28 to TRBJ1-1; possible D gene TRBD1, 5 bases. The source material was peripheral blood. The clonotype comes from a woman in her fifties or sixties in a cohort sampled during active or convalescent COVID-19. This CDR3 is CASSLWGDTEAFF. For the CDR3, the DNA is TGTGCCAGCAGTTTGTGGGGGGACACTGAAGCTTTCTTT.